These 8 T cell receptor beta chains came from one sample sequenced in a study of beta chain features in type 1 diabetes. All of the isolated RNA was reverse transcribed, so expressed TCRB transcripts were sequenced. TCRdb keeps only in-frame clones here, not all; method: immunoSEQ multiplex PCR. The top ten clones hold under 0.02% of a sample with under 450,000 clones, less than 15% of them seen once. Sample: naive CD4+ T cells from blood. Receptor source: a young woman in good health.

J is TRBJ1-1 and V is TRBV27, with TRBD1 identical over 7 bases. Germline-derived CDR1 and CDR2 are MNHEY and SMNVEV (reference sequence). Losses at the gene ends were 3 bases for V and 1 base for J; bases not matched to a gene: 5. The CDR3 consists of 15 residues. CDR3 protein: CASSLDRTGNTEAFF. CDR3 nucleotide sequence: TGTGCCAGCAGTTTGGACAGGACAGGGAACACTGAAGCTTTCTTT.

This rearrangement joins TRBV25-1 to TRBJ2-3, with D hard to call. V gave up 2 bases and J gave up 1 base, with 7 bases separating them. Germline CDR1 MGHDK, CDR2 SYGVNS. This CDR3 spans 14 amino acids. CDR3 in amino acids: CASSEVRGTDTQYF. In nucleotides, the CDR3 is TGTGCCAGCAGTGAAGTCCGGGGCACAGATACGCAGTATTTT.

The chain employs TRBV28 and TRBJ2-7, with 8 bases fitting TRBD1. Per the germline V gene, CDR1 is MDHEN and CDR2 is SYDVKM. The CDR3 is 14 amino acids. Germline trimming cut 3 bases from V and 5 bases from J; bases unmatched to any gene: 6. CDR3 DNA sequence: TGTGCCAGCAGTTTCAGACAGGGGATCCACGAGCAGTACTTC. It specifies CASSFRQGIHEQYF.

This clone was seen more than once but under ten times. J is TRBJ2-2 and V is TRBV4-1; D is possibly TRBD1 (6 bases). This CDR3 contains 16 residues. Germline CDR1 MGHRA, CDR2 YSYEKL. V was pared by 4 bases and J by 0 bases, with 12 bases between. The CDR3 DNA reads TGCGCCAGCAGCCTTCACAGGGATACGAACACCGGGGAGCTGTTTTTT. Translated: CASSLHRDTNTGELFF.

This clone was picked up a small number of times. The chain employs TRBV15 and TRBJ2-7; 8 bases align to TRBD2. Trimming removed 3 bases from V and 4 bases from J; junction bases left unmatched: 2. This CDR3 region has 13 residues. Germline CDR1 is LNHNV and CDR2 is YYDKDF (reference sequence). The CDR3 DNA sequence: TGTGCCACCAGCAGGTCTAGCGGGTACGAGCAGTACTTC. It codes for CATSRSSGYEQYF.

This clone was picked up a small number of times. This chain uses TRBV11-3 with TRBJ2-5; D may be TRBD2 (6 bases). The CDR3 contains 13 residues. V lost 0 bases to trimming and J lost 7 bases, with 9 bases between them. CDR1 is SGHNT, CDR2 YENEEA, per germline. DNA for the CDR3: TGTGCCAGCAGCTTAGATCTGGGAGGGACCCAGTACTTC. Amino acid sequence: CASSLDLGGTQYF.

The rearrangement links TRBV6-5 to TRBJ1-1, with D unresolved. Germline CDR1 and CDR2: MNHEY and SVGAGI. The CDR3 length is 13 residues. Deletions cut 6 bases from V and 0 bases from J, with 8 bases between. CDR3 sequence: CASSPQLNTEAFF. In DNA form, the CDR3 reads TGTGCCAGCAGCCCACAGCTGAACACTGAAGCTTTCTTT.

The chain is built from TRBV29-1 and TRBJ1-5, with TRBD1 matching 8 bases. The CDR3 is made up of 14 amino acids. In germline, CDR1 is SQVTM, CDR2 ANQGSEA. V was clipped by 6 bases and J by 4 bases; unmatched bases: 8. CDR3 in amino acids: CSVATGDGNQPQHF. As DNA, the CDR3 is TGCAGCGTCGCGACAGGGGACGGGAATCAGCCCCAGCATTTT. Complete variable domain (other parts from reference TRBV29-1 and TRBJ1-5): SAVISQKPSRDICQRGTSLTIQCQVDSQVTMMFWYRQQPGQSLTLIATANQGSEATYESGFVIDKFPISRPNLTFSTLTVSNMSPEDSSIYLCSVATGDGNQPQHFGDGTRLSIL.